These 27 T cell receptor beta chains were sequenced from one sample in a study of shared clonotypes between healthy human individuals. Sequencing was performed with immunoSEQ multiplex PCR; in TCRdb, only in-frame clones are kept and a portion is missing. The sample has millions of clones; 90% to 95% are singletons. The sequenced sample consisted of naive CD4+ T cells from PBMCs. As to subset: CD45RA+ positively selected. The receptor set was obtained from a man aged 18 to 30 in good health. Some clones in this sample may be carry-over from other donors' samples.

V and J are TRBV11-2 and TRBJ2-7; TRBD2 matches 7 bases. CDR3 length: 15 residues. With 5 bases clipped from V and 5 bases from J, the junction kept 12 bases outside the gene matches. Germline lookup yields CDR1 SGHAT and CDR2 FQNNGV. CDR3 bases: TGTGCCAGCAGCCCCACGTGGGAGGGCCTCAACGAGCAGTACTTC. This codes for CASSPTWEGLNEQYF.

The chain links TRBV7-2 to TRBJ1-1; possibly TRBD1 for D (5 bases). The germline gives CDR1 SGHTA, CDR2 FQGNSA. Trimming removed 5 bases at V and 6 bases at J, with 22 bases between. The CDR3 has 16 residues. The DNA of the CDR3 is TGTGCCAGCAGCCCCCGGCGGGGCGTTGGGCTGGCTGAAGCTTTCTTT. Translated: CASSPRRGVGLAEAFF. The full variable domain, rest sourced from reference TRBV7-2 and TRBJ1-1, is GAGVSQSPSNKVTEKGKDVELRCDPISGHTALYWYRQSLGQGLEFLIYFQGNSAPDKSGLPSDRFSAERTGGSVSTLTIQRTQQEDSAVYLCASSPRRGVGLAEAFFGQGTRLTVV.

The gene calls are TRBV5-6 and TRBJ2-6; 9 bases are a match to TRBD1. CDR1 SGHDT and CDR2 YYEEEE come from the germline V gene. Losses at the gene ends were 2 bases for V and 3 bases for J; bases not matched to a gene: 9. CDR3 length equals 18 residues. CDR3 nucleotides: TGTGCCAGCAGCTTTTTCCGGGACAGGGTATATGGGGCCAACGTCCTGACTTTC. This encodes CASSFFRDRVYGANVLTF. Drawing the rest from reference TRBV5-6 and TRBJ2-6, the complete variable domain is DAGVTQSPTHLIKTRGQQVTLRCSPKSGHDTVSWYQQALGQGPQFIFQYYEEEERQRGNFPDRFSGHQFPNYSSELNVNALLLGDSALYLCASSFFRDRVYGANVLTFGAGSRLTVL.

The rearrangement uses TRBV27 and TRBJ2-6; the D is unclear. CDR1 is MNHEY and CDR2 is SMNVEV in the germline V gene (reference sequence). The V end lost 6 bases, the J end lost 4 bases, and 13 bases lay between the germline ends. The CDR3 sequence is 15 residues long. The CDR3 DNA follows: TGTGCCAGCAGCAAGCTTCAAGGGGGGGCCAACGTCCTGACTTTC. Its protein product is CASSKLQGGANVLTF.

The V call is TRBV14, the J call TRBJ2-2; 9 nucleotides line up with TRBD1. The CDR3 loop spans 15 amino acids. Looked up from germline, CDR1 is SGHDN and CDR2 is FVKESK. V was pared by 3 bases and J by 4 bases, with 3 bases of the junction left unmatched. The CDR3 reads CASSQMDRGTGELFF. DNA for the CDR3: TGTGCCAGCAGCCAGATGGACAGGGGCACCGGGGAGCTGTTTTTT. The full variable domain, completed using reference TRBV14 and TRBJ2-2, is EAGVTQFPSHSVIEKGQTVTLRCDPISGHDNLYWYRRVMGKEIKFLLHFVKESKQDESGMPNNRFLAERTGGTYSTLKVQPAELEDSGVYFCASSQMDRGTGELFFGEGSRLTVL.

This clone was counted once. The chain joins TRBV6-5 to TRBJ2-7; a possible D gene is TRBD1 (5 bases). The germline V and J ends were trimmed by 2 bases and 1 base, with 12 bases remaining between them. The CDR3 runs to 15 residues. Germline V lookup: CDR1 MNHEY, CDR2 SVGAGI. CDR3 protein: CASSYNPGLSYEQYF. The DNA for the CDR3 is TGTGCCAGCAGTTACAACCCAGGGTTGTCCTACGAGCAGTACTTC.

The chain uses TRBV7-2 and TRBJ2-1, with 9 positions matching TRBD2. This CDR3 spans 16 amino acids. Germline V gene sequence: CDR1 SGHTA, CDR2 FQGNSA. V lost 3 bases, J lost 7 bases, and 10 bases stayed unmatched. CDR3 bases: TGTGCCAGCAGCTTGGGGCAGCTAGCGGGGATGAATGAGCAGTTCTTC. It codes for CASSLGQLAGMNEQFF.

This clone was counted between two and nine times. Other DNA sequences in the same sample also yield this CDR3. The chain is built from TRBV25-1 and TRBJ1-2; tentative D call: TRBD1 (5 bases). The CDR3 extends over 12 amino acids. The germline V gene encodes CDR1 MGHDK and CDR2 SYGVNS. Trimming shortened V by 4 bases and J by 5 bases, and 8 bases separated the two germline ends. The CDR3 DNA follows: TGTGCCAGCAGTGGGGACGGATATGGCTACACCTTC. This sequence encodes CASSGDGYGYTF.

CDR3 coding DNA: TGTGCCAGCTCACTCAGACTAGCGGATGGGGAGACCCAGTACTTC. This gives the protein CASSLRLADGETQYF. The V gene is TRBV18, the J gene TRBJ2-5; TRBD2 aligns across 9 bases. V trimming: 4 bases; J trimming: 5 bases; junction bases outside the gene matches: 8. This CDR3 spans 15 amino acids. Germline loops: CDR1 KGHSH, CDR2 LQKENI.

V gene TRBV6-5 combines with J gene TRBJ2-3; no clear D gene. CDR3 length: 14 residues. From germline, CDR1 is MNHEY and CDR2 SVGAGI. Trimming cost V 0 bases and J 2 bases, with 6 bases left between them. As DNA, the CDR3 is TGTGCCAGCAGTTACTCGGCTTACACAGATACGCAGTATTTT. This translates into CASSYSAYTDTQYF.

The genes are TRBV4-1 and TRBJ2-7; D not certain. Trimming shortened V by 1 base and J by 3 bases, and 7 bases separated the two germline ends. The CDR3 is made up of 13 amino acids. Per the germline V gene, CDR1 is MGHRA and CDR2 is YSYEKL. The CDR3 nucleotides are TGCGCCAGCAGCCAAGTCCTGGGCTACGAGCAGTACTTC. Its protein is CASSQVLGYEQYF.

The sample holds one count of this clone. CDR3 residues: CASRSMGRSSYNEQFF. The CDR3 DNA sequence: TGCGCCAGCCGCTCGATGGGGAGGAGCTCCTACAATGAGCAGTTCTTC. The chain is built from TRBV5-1 and TRBJ2-1; maybe TRBD2 (6 bases). Looked up from germline, CDR1 is SGHRS and CDR2 is YFSETQ. The CDR3 runs 16 residues. V lost 7 bases, J lost 0 bases, and 17 bases lay in between.

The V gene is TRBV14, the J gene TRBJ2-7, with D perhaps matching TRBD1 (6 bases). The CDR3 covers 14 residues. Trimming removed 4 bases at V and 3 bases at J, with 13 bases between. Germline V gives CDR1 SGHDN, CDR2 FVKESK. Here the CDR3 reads CASSPGQPFYEQYF. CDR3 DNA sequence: TGTGCCAGCAGCCCGGGACAACCCTTCTACGAGCAGTACTTC. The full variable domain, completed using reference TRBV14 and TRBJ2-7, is EAGVTQFPSHSVIEKGQTVTLRCDPISGHDNLYWYRRVMGKEIKFLLHFVKESKQDESGMPNNRFLAERTGGTYSTLKVQPAELEDSGVYFCASSPGQPFYEQYFGPGTRLTVT.

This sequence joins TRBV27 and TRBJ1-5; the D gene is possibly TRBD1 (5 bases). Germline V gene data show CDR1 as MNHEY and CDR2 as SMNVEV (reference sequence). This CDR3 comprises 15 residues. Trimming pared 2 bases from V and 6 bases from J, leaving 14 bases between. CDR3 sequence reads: CASSLRQGSVQPQHF. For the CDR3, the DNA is TGTGCCAGCAGTTTACGGCAGGGTTCGGTTCAGCCCCAGCATTTT.

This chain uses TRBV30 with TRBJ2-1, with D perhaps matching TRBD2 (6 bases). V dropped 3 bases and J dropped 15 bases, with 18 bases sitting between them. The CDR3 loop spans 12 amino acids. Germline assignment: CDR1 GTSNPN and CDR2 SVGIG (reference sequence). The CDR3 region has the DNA TGTGCCTGGAGCCCGACCGGGACTCTAGGGTTCTTC. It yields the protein CAWSPTGTLGFF.

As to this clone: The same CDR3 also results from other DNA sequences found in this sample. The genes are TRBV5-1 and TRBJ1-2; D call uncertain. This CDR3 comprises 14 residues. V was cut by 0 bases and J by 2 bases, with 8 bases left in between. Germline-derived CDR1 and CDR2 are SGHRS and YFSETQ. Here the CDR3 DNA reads TGCGCCAGCAGCTTGGCCCCAGAGAACTATGGCTACACCTTC. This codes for CASSLAPENYGYTF.

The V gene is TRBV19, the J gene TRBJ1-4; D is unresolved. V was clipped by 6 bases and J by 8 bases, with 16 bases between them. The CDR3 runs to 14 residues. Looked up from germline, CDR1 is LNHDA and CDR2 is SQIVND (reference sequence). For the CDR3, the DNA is TGTGCCAGTAGCCTACCAAGAGGCGGAGAAAAACTGTTTTTT. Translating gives CASSLPRGGEKLFF.

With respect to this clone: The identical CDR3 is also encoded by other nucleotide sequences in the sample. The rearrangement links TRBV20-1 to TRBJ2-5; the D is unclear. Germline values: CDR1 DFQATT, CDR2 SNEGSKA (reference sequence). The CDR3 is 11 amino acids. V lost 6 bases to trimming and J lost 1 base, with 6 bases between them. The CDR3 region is CSAETQETQYF. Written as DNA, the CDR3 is TGCAGTGCGGAGACCCAAGAGACCCAGTACTTC.

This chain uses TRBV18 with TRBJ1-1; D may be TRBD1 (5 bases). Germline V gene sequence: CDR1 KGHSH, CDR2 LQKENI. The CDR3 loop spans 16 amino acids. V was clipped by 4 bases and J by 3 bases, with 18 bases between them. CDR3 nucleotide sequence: TGTGCCAGCTCACTCCGGGACTGGCCTGGGGACACTGAAGCTTTCTTT. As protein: CASSLRDWPGDTEAFF.

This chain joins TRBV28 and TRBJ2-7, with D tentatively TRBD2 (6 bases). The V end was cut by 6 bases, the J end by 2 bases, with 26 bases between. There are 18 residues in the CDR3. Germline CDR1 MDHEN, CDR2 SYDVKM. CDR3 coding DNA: TGTGCCAGCAGCCCGGTCCGGTCCCCCCCACTAGCCACCTACGAGCAGTACTTC. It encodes CASSPVRSPPLATYEQYF.

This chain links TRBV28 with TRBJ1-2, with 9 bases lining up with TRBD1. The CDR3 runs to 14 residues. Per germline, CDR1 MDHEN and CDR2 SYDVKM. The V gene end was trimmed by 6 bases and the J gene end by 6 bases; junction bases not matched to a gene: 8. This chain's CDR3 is CASSLGQGRDGYTF. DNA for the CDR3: TGTGCCAGCAGCCTCGGACAGGGGAGAGATGGCTACACCTTC.

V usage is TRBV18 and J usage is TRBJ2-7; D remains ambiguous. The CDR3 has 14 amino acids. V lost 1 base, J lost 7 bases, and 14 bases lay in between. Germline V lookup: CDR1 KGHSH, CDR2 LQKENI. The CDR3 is CASSPLGLEVEQYF. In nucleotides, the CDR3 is TGTGCCAGCTCACCACTAGGCCTTGAGGTTGAGCAGTACTTC. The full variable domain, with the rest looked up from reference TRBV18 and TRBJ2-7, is NAGVMQNPRHLVRRRGQEARLRCSPMKGHSHVYWYRQLPEEGLKFMVYLQKENIIDESGMPKERFSAEFPKEGPSILRIQQVVRGDSAAYFCASSPLGLEVEQYFGPGTRLTVT.

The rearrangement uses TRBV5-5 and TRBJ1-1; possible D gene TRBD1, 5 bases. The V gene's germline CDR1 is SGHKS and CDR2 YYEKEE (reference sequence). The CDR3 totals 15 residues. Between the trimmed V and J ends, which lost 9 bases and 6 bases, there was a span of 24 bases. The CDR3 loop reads CATLFLPGGGSEAFF. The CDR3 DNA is TGTGCCACCCTGTTCCTTCCCGGCGGGGGATCTGAAGCTTTCTTT. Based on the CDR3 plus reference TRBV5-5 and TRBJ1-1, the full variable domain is DAGVTQSPTHLIKTRGQQVTLRCSPISGHKSVSWYQQVLGQGPQFIFQYYEKEERGRGNFPDRFSARQFPNYSSELNVNALLLGDSALYLCATLFLPGGGSEAFFGQGTRLTVV.

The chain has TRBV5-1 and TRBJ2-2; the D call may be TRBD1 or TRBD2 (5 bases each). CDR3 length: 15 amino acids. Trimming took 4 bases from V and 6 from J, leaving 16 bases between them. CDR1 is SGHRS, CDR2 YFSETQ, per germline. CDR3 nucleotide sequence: TGCGCCAGCAGCCCCGGAGCCAGGGACCCCGGGGAGCTGTTTTTT. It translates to CASSPGARDPGELFF. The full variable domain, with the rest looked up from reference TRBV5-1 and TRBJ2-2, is KAGVTQTPRYLIKTRGQQVTLSCSPISGHRSVSWYQQTPGQGLQFLFEYFSETQRNKGNFPGRFSGRQFSNSRSEMNVSTLELGDSALYLCASSPGARDPGELFFGEGSRLTVL.

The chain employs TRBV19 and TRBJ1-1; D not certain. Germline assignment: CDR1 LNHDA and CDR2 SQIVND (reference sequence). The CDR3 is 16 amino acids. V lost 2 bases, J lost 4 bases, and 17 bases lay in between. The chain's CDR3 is CASSIYGFELTTEAFF. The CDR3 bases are TGTGCCAGTAGTATATACGGGTTTGAATTAACCACTGAAGCTTTCTTT.

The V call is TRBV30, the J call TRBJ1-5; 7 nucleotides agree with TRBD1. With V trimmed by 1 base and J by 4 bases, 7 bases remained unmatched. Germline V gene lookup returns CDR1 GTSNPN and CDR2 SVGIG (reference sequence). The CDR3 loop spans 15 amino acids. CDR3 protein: CAWSAAGQQNQPQHF. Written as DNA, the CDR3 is TGTGCCTGGAGTGCCGCGGGACAGCAGAATCAGCCCCAGCATTTT.

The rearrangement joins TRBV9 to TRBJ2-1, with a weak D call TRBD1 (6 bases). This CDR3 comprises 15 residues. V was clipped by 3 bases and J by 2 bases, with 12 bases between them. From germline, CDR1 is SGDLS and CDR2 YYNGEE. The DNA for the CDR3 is TGTGCCAGCAGCGCGGCAGGGGAACCCTACAATGAGCAGTTCTTC. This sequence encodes CASSAAGEPYNEQFF.